This T cell receptor (beta chain) came from a study of cytomegalovirus exposure and HLA in healthy donors. The PCR ran on 60 Vbeta and 13 Jbeta primers. Libraries were prepared by immunoSEQ multiplex PCR; TCRdb keeps only in-frame clonotypes and omits some of them. The data contain roughly 90,000 clones, around four fifths of them singletons. The CDR3 is 16 amino acids. Germline V gene lookup returns CDR1 WNHNN and CDR2 SYGVQD (reference sequence). The trim removed 3 bases at V and 6 bases at J, leaving 6 bases unmatched. Study conclusions and caveats: Published work reported that the classifier diagnosed cytomegalovirus status with high specificity and sensitivity. Researchers counted around 180 TCR beta chains as cytomegalovirus-associated.

Worth noting for this clone: Its cognate antigen is unknown.

Sequencing used PBMCs. This sequence originates from a man between 25 and 39 years old in good health and CMV-seronegative. This rearrangement joins TRBV10-1 to TRBJ2-1, with 12 bases aligning to TRBD2. CDR3 nucleotide sequence: TGCGCCAGCAGTGAAGGAGGACTAGCGGGGCTCAATGAGCAGTTCTTC. Protein sequence: CASSEGGLAGLNEQFF.